A single T cell receptor (beta chain) is shown here with its context. Its specificity is unknown. These data belong to a study of human T cells and chemical hapten exposure. Study information: Mostly female, the patients presented with alopecia areata, totalis or universalis. Broader study findings: Counts of TCRs above 1 in 1000 frequency stayed unchanged with DPC sensitization.

Indicated time point: patch test 2, 6 weeks after DPC sensitization. Sample treatment: therapeutic diphenylcyclopropenone sensitization with weekly scalp DPC. Samples of blood were obtained prior to the application of each patch test. Germline CDR1 MNHNY, CDR2 SVGAGI (reference sequence). V lost 6 bases to trimming and J lost 7 bases, with 12 bases between them. The CDR3 totals 13 residues. Individual cDNA molecules had unique molecular identifiers attached to them by the library. TCRdb redid the calling of the RACE reads with MiXCR, one entry per CDR3 protein. The data contain hundreds of thousands of distinct CDR3 sequences, just under 6.5% of them singletons.

V and J are TRBV6-6 and TRBJ1-4; D is possibly TRBD1 (6 bases). The sample was whole blood, taken in connection with sensitization to the hapten diphenylcyclopropenone (DPC). This clonotype originated in a woman younger than 30 with alopecia areata. Some clones in this sample may be carry-over from other donors' samples. The CDR3 sequence is CASSQGNPEKLFF. The DNA for the CDR3 is TGTGCCAGCAGCCAGGGGAACCCTGAAAAACTGTTTTTT.